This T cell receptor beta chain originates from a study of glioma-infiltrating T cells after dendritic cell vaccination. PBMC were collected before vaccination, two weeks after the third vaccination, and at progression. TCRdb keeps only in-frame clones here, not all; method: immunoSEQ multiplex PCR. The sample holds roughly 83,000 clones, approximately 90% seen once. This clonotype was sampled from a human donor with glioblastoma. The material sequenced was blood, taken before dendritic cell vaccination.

The chain's CDR3 is CASSGTVLGTEAFF. Here the CDR3 DNA reads TGCGCCAGCAGCGGGACAGTCCTGGGGACTGAAGCTTTCTTT. The chain combines TRBV5-1 with TRBJ1-1; 7 bases fit TRBD1. Germline-derived CDR1 and CDR2 are SGHRS and YFSETQ. J gave up 5 bases and V 4 bases, and 8 bases lay outside the gene matches. The CDR3 has 14 amino acids.